This TCR beta chain was captured by sequencing in a study of Ad26.COV2.S vaccination and SARS-CoV-2 variants. Study as a whole: The Ad26.COV2.S arm of the COV1001 trial was where the donor was placed. Ad26.COV2.S was injected intramuscularly once or twice, 56 days apart.

Treatment in this sample: over 15 received Ad26.COV2.S at low or high dose, single or two shots; about 5 received placebo; per-sample allocation not given. Sampling occurred on day 63 after the first vaccine or placebo injection. The ends lost 6 bases at V and 5 bases at J; junction bases unmatched: 4. The germline V gene encodes CDR1 SNHLY and CDR2 FYNNEI. The CDR3 length is 14 residues. This table comes from immunoSEQ multiplex PCR, and its TCRdb copy is limited to in-frame clones, with some not included. The data show over 400,000 clones, nearly 90% seen once. This receptor was taken from a person between 18 and 59 years old who received the Ad26.COV2.S COVID-19 vaccine or a placebo. This chain uses TRBV2 with TRBJ1-4, with 9 bases that match TRBD1. Specimen: peripheral blood, collected in a trial of Ad26.COV2.S vaccine versus placebo. The CDR3 coding sequence is TGTGCCAGCAGGATACAGGGGGCGAATGAAAAACTGTTTTTT. Its protein is CASRIQGANEKLFF.